A single T cell receptor beta chain is shown here with its context. What it recognizes is unknown. The CDR3 totals 16 residues. Trimming pared 4 bases from V and 1 base from J, leaving 14 bases between. The germline gives CDR1 MNHEY, CDR2 SVGAGI. This entry comes from a study of T cell responses to AZD1222 COVID-19 vaccine. Findings of the study overall: Repertoires were sampled only after the peak T cell response. Only a handful of people who got AZD1222 tested seropositive at baseline.

TCRdb's copy holds only in-frame clones and misses some; the assay was immunoSEQ multiplex PCR. The sample holds 140,000 to 150,000 clones; around 90% are singletons and the top ten take 5.4%. The sequenced sample was peripheral blood, obtained 28 days after the second dose of the MenACWY control vaccine. The chain is built from TRBV6-5 and TRBJ1-5; weak D call: TRBD1 (5 bases). This TCR came from an adult who received the MenACWY meningococcal vaccine as a control. CDR3 region: CASSLDGAGSNQPQHF. CDR3 coding DNA: TGTGCCAGCAGTTTAGATGGGGCTGGAAGCAATCAGCCCCAGCATTTT.